This T cell receptor (beta chain) was sequenced during a study of cytomegalovirus exposure and HLA in healthy donors. Overall study findings and caveats: Reports state that TCR beta sequences accurately predicted most subjects' HLA-A and HLA-B alleles. For TCR beta chains, V- and J-gene trimming was later linked to a missense DCLRE1C variant.

Both 60 Vbeta primers and 13 Jbeta primers went into the PCR. Assay: immunoSEQ multiplex PCR; the TCRdb copy retains only in-frame clones and omits some. Of about 150,000 clones listed, 70% to 80% are singletons. V gave up 0 bases and J gave up 7 bases; unmatched junction bases: 5. CDR1 and CDR2 (germline): GTSNPN, SVGIG (reference sequence). This CDR3 has 14 residues. Details on this clone: Its cognate antigen is unknown.

The sequencing sample was made of PBMCs. The receptor was derived from a man aged 25 to 40 in good health and CMV-seronegative. The chain carries TRBV30 and TRBJ1-4; TRBD1 aligns across 7 bases. For the CDR3, the DNA is TGTGCCTGGAGTGTACAGGGGTTTGGTGAAAAACTGTTTTTT. The encoded protein is CAWSVQGFGEKLFF.